These T cell receptor beta chains were read from a single sample in a study of breast tumors, draining lymph nodes, adjacent tissues. In TCRdb, the multiplex PCR reads were re-called with MiXCR into one record per CDR3 protein. The sample contains about 14,000 distinct CDR3 sequences, around 57% of which appear only once. The specimen was tumor-adjacent breast tissue. These receptors were taken from a female donor with breast cancer. Some clones in this sample may be carry-over from other donors' samples. CDR3s include the opening cysteine and the closing phenylalanine or tryptophan. Each record gives: clone size, J gene, D gene, V gene, CDR3 protein, CDR3 DNA. A D gene is named only where the DNA matches it firmly. Clone size appears in some rows only: once, few, many, or a class for an expanded clone.

-,TRBJ1-2,-,TRBV12-3/TRBV12-4,CASSRGKDLGDGYTF,TGTGCCAGCAGTCGGGGGAAAGACCTAGGGGATGGCTACACCTTC
medium-sized,TRBJ2-7,-,TRBV7-2,CASSLTPDSTYEQYF,TGTGCCAGCAGCCTGACCCCAGACAGCACCTACGAGCAGTACTTC
many,TRBJ2-3,TRBD1,TRBV29-1,CSVVTGGEDTQYF,TGCAGCGTTGTGACAGGGGGAGAGGATACGCAGTATTTT
many,TRBJ2-6,-,TRBV5-5,CASSLWTAPPSGANVLTF,TGTGCCAGCAGCCTGTGGACAGCGCCCCCCTCTGGGGCCAACGTCCTGACTTTC
-,TRBJ1-5,-,TRBV20-1,CSAIGHSNQPQHF,TGCAGTGCTATCGGTCATAGCAATCAGCCCCAGCATTTT
-,TRBJ2-1,TRBD2,TRBV20-1,CSARDLAGRYNEQFF,TGCAGTGCTAGAGACCTAGCGGGAAGATACAATGAGCAGTTCTTC
-,TRBJ1-5,-,TRBV2,CASSQGGGTQHF,TGTGCCAGCAGCCAGGGAGGGGGTACCCAGCATTTT
once,TRBJ2-2,-,TRBV12-3/TRBV12-4,CASSFWIGGPSGELFF,TGTGCCAGCAGTTTCTGGATCGGAGGACCTTCCGGGGAGCTGTTTTTT
once,TRBJ1-2,TRBD1,TRBV29-1,CSARTGGDSYGYTF,TGCAGCGCCAGGACAGGGGGGGATAGCTATGGCTACACCTTC
large,TRBJ2-6,-,TRBV7-2,CASSLQSSVSGANVLTF,TGTGCCAGCAGCTTGCAGAGTTCGGTCTCTGGGGCCAACGTCCTGACTTTC
many,TRBJ2-3,-,TRBV15,CATSNRDLLGDTQYF,TGTGCCACCAGCAATAGGGACCTCCTGGGAGATACGCAGTATTTT
medium-sized,TRBJ2-7,TRBD1,TRBV4-1,CASSQAKDRAGYEQYF,TGCGCCAGCAGCCAGGCCAAGGACAGGGCCGGGTACGAGCAGTACTTC
-,TRBJ2-3,-,TRBV24-1,CATSDQTPQGGTDTQYF,TGTGCCACCAGTGATCAAACGCCACAAGGAGGCACAGATACGCAGTATTTT
-,TRBJ2-1,-,TRBV7-3,CASSFGEGNEQFF,TGTGCCAGCAGCTTTGGAGAGGGCAATGAGCAGTTCTTC
-,TRBJ1-2,-,TRBV6-5,CASRPPDRPNYGYTF,TGTGCCAGCAGACCTCCGGACAGACCTAACTATGGCTACACCTTC
-,TRBJ2-3,-,TRBV7-8,CASSLGAATPDTQYF,TGTGCCAGCAGCTTGGGGGCAGCCACACCAGATACGCAGTATTTT
once,TRBJ2-7,TRBD2,TRBV6-2/TRBV6-3,CASSSRGLAGRGSYEQYF,TGTGCCAGCAGTTCCAGGGGACTAGCGGGAAGGGGATCCTACGAGCAGTACTTC
-,TRBJ1-4,-,TRBV29-1,CSVQANQKTNEKLFF,TGCAGCGTACAGGCGAATCAAAAAACTAATGAAAAACTGTTTTTT
-,TRBJ2-7,TRBD1,TRBV9,CASSPRDRAQEQYF,TGTGCCAGCAGCCCAAGGGACAGAGCGCAGGAGCAGTACTTC
medium-sized,TRBJ2-3,-,TRBV4-1,CASSQDRDTQYF,TGCGCCAGCAGCCAAGATAGAGATACGCAGTATTTT
-,TRBJ2-7,TRBD1,TRBV7-3,CASSPTGTGGDEQYF,TGTGCCAGCAGCCCCACCGGGACAGGGGGCGACGAGCAGTACTTC
many,TRBJ2-5,TRBD2,TRBV7-9,CASSLGLLGETQYF,TGTGCCAGCAGCTTGGGACTACTTGGGGAGACCCAGTACTTC
medium-sized,TRBJ2-3,-,TRBV2,CASSEEGSFYTDTQYF,TGTGCCAGCAGTGAGGAGGGTTCTTTTTACACAGATACGCAGTATTTT
few,TRBJ2-5,-,TRBV6-6,CASSYSSLAQETQYF,TGTGCCAGCAGTTACTCGAGCCTAGCGCAAGAGACCCAGTACTTC
medium-sized,TRBJ2-7,-,TRBV11-2,CASSPRGFSEGGYEQYF,TGTGCCAGCAGCCCACGGGGATTCTCCGAGGGAGGATACGAGCAGTACTTC
many,TRBJ2-5,TRBD2,TRBV13,CASSKLALQETQYF,TGTGCCAGCAGCAAACTAGCGCTCCAAGAGACCCAGTACTTC
-,TRBJ1-3,TRBD1,TRBV9,CASSAGGVPGNTIYF,TGTGCCAGCAGCGCAGGGGGCGTCCCTGGAAACACCATATATTTT
many,TRBJ2-2,-,TRBV27,CASSLFWGTGELFF,TGTGCCAGCAGTTTATTCTGGGGTACCGGGGAGCTGTTTTTT
many,TRBJ2-2,TRBD1,TRBV19,CASSMPTGSNTGELFF,TGTGCCAGTAGTATGCCGACAGGGTCGAACACCGGGGAGCTGTTTTTT
-,TRBJ1-2,-,TRBV4-1,CASSQVGGNYGYTF,TGCGCCAGCAGCCAAGTTGGGGGAAACTATGGCTACACCTTC
-,TRBJ2-6,-,TRBV15,CATSSPAGANVLTF,TGTGCCACCAGCAGCCCCGCAGGGGCCAACGTCCTGACTTTC
few,TRBJ2-6,TRBD2,TRBV29-1,CSVAGLAVKERSGANVLTF,TGCAGCGTTGCTGGACTAGCGGTTAAGGAACGCTCTGGGGCCAACGTCCTGACTTTC
-,TRBJ1-5,-,TRBV12-3/TRBV12-4,CASRRGGTNQPQHF,TGTGCCAGCCGGAGGGGGGGGACCAATCAGCCCCAGCATTTT
-,TRBJ2-7,TRBD1,TRBV7-8,CASSTIQGVGEQYF,TGTGCCAGCAGCACCATACAGGGGGTGGGCGAGCAGTACTTC
-,TRBJ2-3,TRBD2,TRBV10-3,CAISHPGLAGGPYSTDTQYF,TGTGCCATCAGCCACCCAGGACTAGCGGGAGGACCTTACAGCACAGATACGCAGTATTTT
many,TRBJ1-4,TRBD1,TRBV20-1,CSATTGGSEKLFF,TGCAGTGCTACGACAGGGGGCAGTGAAAAACTGTTTTTT
many,TRBJ2-5,-,TRBV4-3,CASSQVGPQETQYF,TGCGCCAGCAGCCAAGTTGGTCCCCAAGAGACCCAGTACTTC
-,TRBJ1-1,-,TRBV30,CAWNRADGTQNTEAFF,TGTGCCTGGAATAGGGCAGACGGGACACAGAACACTGAAGCTTTCTTT
-,TRBJ2-1,TRBD2,TRBV9,CASSPSGTSGKDEQFF,TGTGCCAGCAGCCCGTCCGGGACTAGCGGGAAAGATGAGCAGTTCTTC
many,TRBJ1-3,-,TRBV18,CASSPDSLGSGNTIYF,TGTGCCAGCTCACCGGACTCGCTGGGCTCTGGAAACACCATATATTTT
-,TRBJ1-2,-,TRBV20-1,CSARDISNYGYTF,TGCAGTGCTAGAGACATCTCTAACTATGGCTACACCTTC
-,TRBJ2-3,-,TRBV7-2,CASSLGILSTDTQYF,TGTGCCAGCAGCTTAGGGATACTAAGCACAGATACGCAGTATTTT
-,TRBJ2-3,-,TRBV25-1,CASSEPPIDTQYF,TGTGCCAGCAGTGAACCCCCCATAGATACGCAGTATTTT
-,TRBJ2-7,-,TRBV7-6,CASSLAQFSYEQYF,TGTGCCAGCAGCTTAGCTCAGTTCTCCTACGAGCAGTACTTC
many,TRBJ2-1,TRBD2,TRBV19,CASSAGLAGVGYNEQFF,TGTGCCAGTAGTGCGGGACTAGCGGGAGTCGGCTACAATGAGCAGTTCTTC
few,TRBJ1-2,-,TRBV19,CASSMVEGYGYTF,TGTGCCAGTAGTATGGTCGAGGGCTATGGCTACACCTTC
-,TRBJ2-1,-,TRBV4-2,CASSQELRRLPNEQFF,TGTGCCAGCAGCCAAGAGCTCAGGCGACTACCAAATGAGCAGTTCTTC
-,TRBJ2-6,-,TRBV29-1,CSVGQQGGTGANVLTF,TGCAGCGTTGGTCAACAGGGGGGGACTGGGGCCAACGTCCTGACTTTC
-,TRBJ2-7,-,TRBV11-2,CASSSNSDEQYF,TGTGCCAGCAGCTCGAATAGCGACGAGCAGTACTTC
-,TRBJ2-2,-,TRBV20-1,CSARTGHDTGELFF,TGCAGTGCCCGGACGGGTCATGACACTGGGGAGCTGTTTTTT
-,TRBJ1-2,-,TRBV11-1,CASSPGIRDYGYTF,TGTGCCAGCAGCCCTGGGATCAGGGACTATGGCTACACCTTC
-,TRBJ2-3,-,TRBV2,CAGRYRQYTDTQYF,TGTGCCGGCAGATACCGACAGTACACAGATACGCAGTATTTT